Following are 14 T cell receptor beta chains from one sample sequenced in a study of T cells of healthy individuals. MiXCR, run by TCRdb on the 5' RACE reads, gives a single entry per CDR3 protein. The sample shows about 96,000 distinct CDR3 sequences, roughly 15% of them seen only once. The origin of the receptors is a human donor in good health.

The chain recombines TRBV15 with TRBJ1-5, with a possible D match to TRBD1 (5 bases). Trimming pared 5 bases from V and 5 bases from J, leaving 16 bases between. Germline-derived CDR1 and CDR2 are LNHNV and YYDKDF (reference sequence). CDR3 length: 15 residues. DNA of the CDR3: TGTGCCACCAGCTTTCACCGACAGTCCGATCAGCCCCAGCATTTT. Translating it yields CATSFHRQSDQPQHF.

This clonotype was counted a few times. V is TRBV5-6 and J is TRBJ2-6; 8 positions match TRBD1. The V gene end was trimmed by 3 bases and the J gene end by 0 bases; junction bases not matched to a gene: 5. The CDR3 is 17 amino acids. From germline, CDR1 is SGHDT and CDR2 YYEEEE. Written as DNA, the CDR3 is TGTGCCAGCAGCTCCGGGACAGGTGTCTCTGGGGCCAACGTCCTGACTTTC. Translating gives CASSSGTGVSGANVLTF.

This chain joins TRBV5-6 and TRBJ2-1, with D unresolved. Looked up from germline, CDR1 is SGHDT and CDR2 is YYEEEE. The CDR3 runs 11 residues. Trimming shortened V by 4 bases and J by 3 bases, and 2 bases separated the two germline ends. DNA for the CDR3: TGTGCCAGCAGCCACTACAATGAGCAGTTCTTC. Its translation: CASSHYNEQFF. The full variable domain, its missing parts supplied by reference TRBV5-6 and TRBJ2-1, is DAGVTQSPTHLIKTRGQQVTLRCSPKSGHDTVSWYQQALGQGPQFIFQYYEEEERQRGNFPDRFSGHQFPNYSSELNVNALLLGDSALYLCASSHYNEQFFGPGTRLTVL.

This clonotype was detected a few times. The V and J genes are TRBV29-1 and TRBJ2-1; the D gene is possibly TRBD2 (6 bases). The germline V gene encodes CDR1 SQVTM and CDR2 ANQGSEA. Trimming stripped 5 bases from V and 3 bases from J, with 11 bases between. This CDR3 contains 13 residues. The CDR3 DNA reads as TGCAGCGTTACAGGAGGGCTCTACAATGAGCAGTTCTTC. Its protein product is CSVTGGLYNEQFF.

This clonotype was observed a few times. V and J are TRBV7-2 and TRBJ1-4, with 7 nucleotides matching TRBD1. Germline loops: CDR1 SGHTA, CDR2 FQGNSA. CDR3 size: 15 residues. The V and J ends lost 4 bases and 7 bases, in that order; junction bases with no gene match: 9. The CDR3 reads CASSSSTGWGEKLFF. In nucleotides, the CDR3 is TGTGCCAGCAGCTCCTCGACAGGGTGGGGTGAAAAACTGTTTTTT.

This clonotype was observed many times. V and J are TRBV20-1 and TRBJ1-5; TRBD1 matches 10 bases. The CDR3 totals 15 residues. The V segment lost 1 base and the J segment 7 bases; nucleotides outside the gene matches: 7. Germline V gives CDR1 DFQATT, CDR2 SNEGSKA (reference sequence). The CDR3 is CSARVATGGGQPQHF. DNA for the CDR3: TGCAGTGCTAGAGTCGCGACAGGGGGCGGCCAGCCCCAGCATTTT.

The gene calls are TRBV7-9 and TRBJ2-3; 7 bases map to TRBD2. Trimming at V came to 1 base and at J to 5 bases, leaving 9 bases not matched to a gene. Germline V CDR1 and CDR2: SEHNR, FQNEAQ (reference sequence). This CDR3 is built from 16 residues. CDR3 DNA sequence: TGTGCCAGCAGCTTAGTGTTGAGGGCTAGCGGAGATACGCAGTATTTT. Amino acid sequence: CASSLVLRASGDTQYF.

This clonotype occurred once. A clone one base away is much larger, so this may be a read error. The rearrangement joins TRBV12-3 or TRBV12-4 to TRBJ2-5; D possibly matches TRBD1 or TRBD2 (6 bases each). The CDR3 sequence is 14 residues long. The CDR3 nucleotides are TGTGCCAGCAGACTCCAGGGTCAAGGGGGGACCAAGTACTTC. This encodes CASRLQGQGGTKYF.

Only a few counts were recorded for this clonotype. The chain joins TRBV10-3 to TRBJ1-2, with D unclear. Germline loops: CDR1 ENHRY, CDR2 SYGVKD. The CDR3 consists of 15 residues. V was cut by 3 bases and J by 6 bases, with 17 bases left in between. The CDR3 DNA reads as TGTGCCATCAGTGATCGGGCAGAGAGGATGAATGGCTACACCTTC. It is translated as CAISDRAERMNGYTF.

The gene calls are TRBV28 and TRBJ1-3; perhaps TRBD1 as D (5 bases). Trimming shortened V by 10 bases and J by 7 bases, and 17 bases separated the two germline ends. Germline V gene lookup returns CDR1 MDHEN and CDR2 SYDVKM. The CDR3 is 13 residues long. The CDR3 bases are TGTGCCACCCGGGGGGGGGGAAGGAACACCATATATTTT. Protein product: CATRGGGRNTIYF.

This clonotype was seen more than once but under ten times. The junction shows a germline mismatch at one end, possibly a read error. V is TRBV7-2 and J is TRBJ1-5; D is ambiguous. The CDR3 loop spans 15 amino acids. The germline V gene has CDR1 SGHTA and CDR2 FQGNSA. This chain's CDR3 is CASSLASGGNQPQHF. CDR3 coding DNA: TGTGCCAGCAGCCTAGCATCGGGAGGCAATCAGCCCCAGCATTTT.

J is TRBJ2-1 and V is TRBV11-2; D gene uncertain. CDR1 and CDR2 (germline): SGHAT, FQNNGV. The CDR3 covers 12 residues. V lost 8 bases and J 8 bases, leaving 13 bases between the germline ends. The CDR3 region is CASRLDLHEQFF. The CDR3 nucleotides read TGTGCCAGCCGACTTGACCTCCATGAGCAGTTCTTC.

This chain joins TRBV20-1 and TRBJ2-1; 9 nucleotides agree with TRBD1. CDR1 and CDR2 from the germline V gene are DFQATT and SNEGSKA (reference sequence). This CDR3 is 17 amino acids long. V trimming: 0 bases; J trimming: 7 bases; junction bases outside the gene matches: 13. CDR3 residues: CSARDLRGQGIGNEQFF. In nucleotides, the CDR3 is TGCAGTGCTAGAGACCTCCGTGGACAGGGGATAGGAAATGAGCAGTTCTTC.

This clonotype was recorded a few times. The chain couples TRBV6-2 or TRBV6-3 to TRBJ1-2; D gene unclear. Germline-derived CDR1 and CDR2 are MNHEY and SVGEGT. Trimming took off 7 bases at V and 1 base at J, with 10 bases between the two ends. This CDR3 comprises 13 residues. The CDR3: CASTIRINYGYTF. In nucleotides, the CDR3 is TGTGCCAGCACGATAAGGATTAACTATGGCTACACCTTC.